Listed here are 24 T cell receptor beta chains from one sample, sequenced in a study of radiation and T cells in renal cell carcinoma. As to treatment: 15 Gy SBRT to primary tumor, nephrectomy 4 weeks later. TCRdb's copy holds only in-frame clones and misses some; the assay was immunoSEQ multiplex PCR. The sample lists roughly 23,000 clones; 40% to 55% were seen once. This specimen consisted of tumor tissue, obtained from a patient whose treatment included radiotherapy and nephrectomy. These receptors originate from a woman aged 50 to 65 with renal cell carcinoma.

The V gene is TRBV6-5, the J gene TRBJ2-7; D call uncertain. CDR3 length: 12 amino acids. Germline V gene data show CDR1 as MNHEY and CDR2 as SVGAGI. Trimming removed 11 bases from V and 2 bases from J, with 13 bases in between. In DNA, the CDR3 is TGTGCCGCCCTCGGCGATACCTACGAGCAGTACTTC. It translates to CAALGDTYEQYF.

This clone was detected only a few times. V usage is TRBV6-5 and J usage is TRBJ1-1; tentatively, D is TRBD1 (6 bases). The CDR3 spans 15 residues. Germline values: CDR1 MNHEY, CDR2 SVGAGI. Between the trimmed V and J ends, which lost 3 bases and 1 base, there was a span of 12 bases. CDR3 nucleotides: TGTGCCAGCAGTTATCAGCCAGGGGCGAACACTGAAGCTTTCTTT. Its translation is CASSYQPGANTEAFF.

The V and J genes are TRBV5-1 and TRBJ2-3, with TRBD2 identical over 10 bases. Germline V gene data show CDR1 as SGHRS and CDR2 as YFSETQ. V trimming: 4 bases; J trimming: 2 bases; junction bases outside the gene matches: 7. The CDR3 loop spans 16 amino acids. CDR3 nucleotide sequence: TGCGCCAGCAGCCCGCGACTAGCGGGCCTCACAGATACGCAGTATTTT. Its translation is CASSPRLAGLTDTQYF.

CDR3 coding DNA: TGTGCCAGCAGTATTAGCCGTAACACTGAAGCTTTCTTT. As protein: CASSISRNTEAFF. The chain uses TRBV27 and TRBJ1-1; D not resolved. The ends were cut back, 5 bases at V and 2 bases at J, with 9 bases in the middle. CDR1 and CDR2 from the germline V gene are MNHEY and SMNVEV (reference sequence). The CDR3 extends over 13 amino acids.

This clone was seen a handful of times. The chain has TRBV18 and TRBJ1-1, with 7 bases matching TRBD1. Germline V lookup: CDR1 KGHSH, CDR2 LQKENI. The CDR3 extends over 13 amino acids. Trimming at V came to 6 bases and at J to 5 bases, leaving 6 bases not matched to a gene. CDR3 protein: CASSHRGGTEAFF. The CDR3 DNA follows: TGTGCCAGCTCTCACAGGGGAGGGACTGAAGCTTTCTTT.

CDR3 sequence (DNA): TGTGCCAGCAGCAGGACTAGCGGGGGCCCAGATACGCAGTATTTT. Encoded protein: CASSRTSGGPDTQYF. The chain uses TRBV6-1 and TRBJ2-3, with 13 bases fitting TRBD2. CDR1 and CDR2 from the germline V gene are MNHNS and SASEGT. This CDR3 is built from 15 residues. With 6 bases clipped from V and 4 bases from J, the junction kept 4 bases outside the gene matches.

This clone showed up just a few times. CDR3 protein: CASSQGLNRQANQPQHF. The CDR3 bases are TGCGCCAGCAGCCAGGGACTGAATCGACAGGCGAATCAGCCCCAGCATTTT. V usage is TRBV4-3 and J usage is TRBJ1-5, with D perhaps TRBD1 (6 bases). Trimming shortened V by 3 bases and J by 4 bases, and 19 bases separated the two germline ends. Germline V gene sequence: CDR1 LGHNA, CDR2 YSLEER. The CDR3 totals 17 residues.

This clone was observed a few times. The rearrangement links TRBV7-8 to TRBJ1-2; 9 nucleotides line up with TRBD1. V dropped 5 bases and J dropped 6; count of bases not matched to a gene: 7. The CDR3 extends over 14 amino acids. Germline loops: CDR1 SGHVS, CDR2 FQNEAQ. In nucleotides, the CDR3 is TGTGCCAGCAGCACCCGGGACAGGGTGAATGGCTACACCTTC. Translated, it gives CASSTRDRVNGYTF.

The chain employs TRBV7-9 and TRBJ2-7; D is unclear. The germline V gene has CDR1 SEHNR and CDR2 FQNEAQ (reference sequence). Trimming removed 0 bases from V and 0 bases from J, with 9 bases in between. The CDR3 is 15 residues long. The DNA of the CDR3 is TGTGCCAGCAGCTTAGCCTCCGTGAGCTCCTACGAGCAGTACTTC. Translated: CASSLASVSSYEQYF.

The V and J genes are TRBV29-1 and TRBJ1-5, with D maybe TRBD1 (5 bases). This CDR3 contains 12 residues. Germline V gives CDR1 SQVTM, CDR2 ANQGSEA. V was clipped by 2 bases and J by 9 bases, with 11 bases between them. CDR3 DNA: TGCAGCGTTGAAAGCGGGGGAGGGCCCCAGCATTTT. It yields the protein CSVESGGGPQHF.

J is TRBJ2-1 and V is TRBV30; 11 bases are shared with TRBD2. The CDR3 totals 15 residues. V trimming: 4 bases; J trimming: 7 bases; junction bases outside the gene matches: 9. Per the germline V gene, CDR1 is GTSNPN and CDR2 is SVGIG (reference sequence). The CDR3, as DNA: TGTGCCTGGAACGTAGCGGGGGGGCCGGCAAATGAGCAGTTCTTC. It encodes CAWNVAGGPANEQFF. The full variable domain, in which reference TRBV30 and TRBJ2-1 provide the parts outside the CDR3, is SQTIHQWPATLVQPVGSPLSLECTVEGTSNPNLYWYRQAAGRGLQLLFYSVGIGQISSEVPQNLSASRPQDRQFILSSKKLLLSDSGFYLCAWNVAGGPANEQFFGPGTRLTVL.

The J gene is TRBJ1-5, the V gene TRBV5-5; D remains ambiguous. In germline, CDR1 is SGHKS, CDR2 YYEKEE (reference sequence). This CDR3 is 15 amino acids long. Trimming stripped 4 bases from V and 4 bases from J, with 15 bases between. CDR3 sequence reads: CASSLGMLDNQPQHF. The CDR3 bases are TGTGCCAGCAGCCTAGGAATGCTGGATAATCAGCCCCAGCATTTT.

The chain carries TRBV7-8 and TRBJ2-7; tentatively, D is TRBD1 (5 bases). The V end was cut by 5 bases, the J end by 6 bases, with 20 bases between. The CDR3 sequence is 15 residues long. Germline V lookup: CDR1 SGHVS, CDR2 FQNEAQ. This CDR3 reads CASSQLRVSVLEQYF. The CDR3 region has the DNA TGTGCCAGCAGCCAACTCAGGGTATCGGTCCTCGAGCAGTACTTC.

The rearrangement links TRBV5-1 to TRBJ2-6, with 10 bases identical to TRBD1. The CDR3 runs 17 residues. The germline CDR1 and CDR2 sequences are SGHRS and YFSETQ. The V segment lost 5 bases and the J segment 0 bases; nucleotides outside the gene matches: 5. CDR3 sequence (DNA): TGCGCCAGCAGACGGGACAGGGGAAGCTCTGGGGCCAACGTCCTGACTTTC. Amino acid sequence: CASRRDRGSSGANVLTF.

The chain couples TRBV2 to TRBJ2-7; unclear D gene. Germline V gene data show CDR1 as SNHLY and CDR2 as FYNNEI. V lost 5 bases to trimming and J lost 3 bases, with 14 bases between them. This CDR3 has 14 amino acids. In DNA form, the CDR3 reads TGTGCCAGCAGTTTTTCAGGCACTGTCTACGAGCAGTACTTC. Translation: CASSFSGTVYEQYF.

The chain is built from TRBV7-2 and TRBJ1-2; D gene ambiguous. This CDR3 contains 15 residues. Germline loops: CDR1 SGHTA, CDR2 FQGNSA. The V end was cut by 5 bases, the J end by 0 bases, with 13 bases between. The CDR3 DNA sequence: TGTGCCAGCAGCACGAGGGTGGCCCCTAACTATGGCTACACCTTC. This gives the protein CASSTRVAPNYGYTF.

This clone was counted a single time. This CDR3 is CASSLRLAPGELFF. The CDR3 coding sequence is TGTGCCAGCAGCCTAAGACTTGCACCCGGGGAGCTGTTTTTT. The V gene is TRBV5-6, the J gene TRBJ2-2, with D unresolved. Trimming took 4 bases from V and 6 from J, leaving 13 bases between them. Per the germline V gene, CDR1 is SGHDT and CDR2 is YYEEEE. The CDR3 has 14 amino acids.

The chain carries TRBV29-1 and TRBJ2-5, with 12 bases fitting TRBD2. Looked up from germline, CDR1 is SQVTM and CDR2 is ANQGSEA. V lost 6 bases and J lost 6; bases outside the gene matches: 8. The CDR3 is 14 residues long. The CDR3 is CSVVTSGGAKTQYF. CDR3 DNA sequence: TGCAGCGTCGTGACTAGCGGGGGAGCAAAGACCCAGTACTTC.

The rearrangement joins TRBV25-1 to TRBJ2-3, with D perhaps matching TRBD1 (5 bases). The V and J ends lost 4 bases and 0 bases respectively, with 11 bases between them. Germline lookup yields CDR1 MGHDK and CDR2 SYGVNS. CDR3 length equals 15 residues. CDR3 loop: CASSGGRSSTDTQYF. As DNA, the CDR3 is TGTGCCAGCAGTGGGGGCCGGTCTAGCACAGATACGCAGTATTTT.

The rearrangement links TRBV18 to TRBJ2-7; D perhaps matches TRBD2 (6 bases). Germline values: CDR1 KGHSH, CDR2 LQKENI. The V end was cut by 0 bases, the J end by 1 base, with 16 bases between. The CDR3 loop spans 17 amino acids. CDR3 coding DNA: TGTGCCAGCTCACCACCCCAACGCGCGGGGACTTCCTACGAGCAGTACTTC. Its protein is CASSPPQRAGTSYEQYF. Combining the CDR3 with reference TRBV18 and TRBJ2-7 gives the whole variable domain NAGVMQNPRHLVRRRGQEARLRCSPMKGHSHVYWYRQLPEEGLKFMVYLQKENIIDESGMPKERFSAEFPKEGPSILRIQQVVRGDSAAYFCASSPPQRAGTSYEQYFGPGTRLTVT.

The rearrangement joins TRBV4-1 to TRBJ1-5; 7 nucleotides match TRBD1. Germline V lookup: CDR1 MGHRA, CDR2 YSYEKL. The ends lost 3 bases at V and 7 bases at J; junction bases unmatched: 6. The CDR3 has 14 residues. CDR3 amino acids: CASSQDRYGQPQHF. DNA of the CDR3: TGCGCCAGCAGCCAGGACAGGTATGGACAGCCCCAGCATTTT.

The chain carries TRBV2 and TRBJ2-1; 7 positions match TRBD1. The CDR3 sequence is 17 residues long. The junction had 12 bases not matched to a gene; V was cut back by 0 bases and J by 7 bases. Germline assignment: CDR1 SNHLY and CDR2 FYNNEI. The CDR3 loop is CASSEALERGRINEQFF. CDR3 bases: TGTGCCAGCAGTGAAGCGCTGGAGAGGGGGCGGATAAATGAGCAGTTCTTC.

The J gene is TRBJ2-3, the V gene TRBV7-9; 10 bases align to TRBD2. The V gene end was trimmed by 6 bases and the J gene end by 1 base; junction bases not matched to a gene: 4. Germline-derived CDR1 and CDR2 are SEHNR and FQNEAQ (reference sequence). The CDR3 length is 15 residues. In DNA form, the CDR3 reads TGTGCCAGCAGTCATGGGACTAGCGGCACAGATACGCAGTATTTT. Its protein is CASSHGTSGTDTQYF. Combining the CDR3 with reference TRBV7-9 and TRBJ2-3 gives the whole variable domain DTGVSQNPRHKITKRGQNVTFRCDPISEHNRLYWYRQTLGQGPEFLTYFQNEAQLEKSRLLSDRFSAERPKGSFSTLEIQRTEQGDSAMYLCASSHGTSGTDTQYFGPGTRLTVL.

The chain links TRBV9 to TRBJ2-2; D is possibly TRBD1 or TRBD2 (6 bases each). Between the trimmed V and J ends, which lost 2 bases and 7 bases, there was a span of 15 bases. The CDR3 contains 15 residues. Germline-derived CDR1 and CDR2 are SGDLS and YYNGEE. In DNA form, the CDR3 reads TGTGCCAGCAGCGTGTCAGGGGTCGGGAGCGGGGAGCTGTTTTTT. Amino acids: CASSVSGVGSGELFF. Filled out from reference TRBV9 and TRBJ2-2, the complete variable domain reads DSGVTQTPKHLITATGQRVTLRCSPRSGDLSVYWYQQSLDQGLQFLIQYYNGEERAKGNILERFSAQQFPDLHSELNLSSLELGDSALYFCASSVSGVGSGELFFGEGSRLTVL.